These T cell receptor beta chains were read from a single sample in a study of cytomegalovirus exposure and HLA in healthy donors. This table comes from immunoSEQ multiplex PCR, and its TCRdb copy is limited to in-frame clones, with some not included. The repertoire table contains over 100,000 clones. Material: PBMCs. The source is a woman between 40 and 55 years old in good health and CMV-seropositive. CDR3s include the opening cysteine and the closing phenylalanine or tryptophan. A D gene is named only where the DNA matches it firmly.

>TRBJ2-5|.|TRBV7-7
CASSSGPGGTETQYF
TGTGCCAGCAGCTCAGGACCGGGGGGCACCGAGACCCAGTACTTC
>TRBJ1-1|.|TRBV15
CATSPRGGQLNTEAFF
TGTGCCACCAGCCCAAGGGGCGGCCAGCTGAACACTGAAGCTTTCTTT
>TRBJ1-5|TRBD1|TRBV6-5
CASSNRGQPQHF
TGTGCCAGCAGCAACAGGGGGCAGCCCCAGCATTTT
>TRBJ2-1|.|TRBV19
CASSSAGTYNEQFF
TGTGCCAGTAGTAGCGCAGGGACATACAATGAGCAGTTCTTC
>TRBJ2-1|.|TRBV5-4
CASSLGGTEIGEQFF
TGTGCCAGCAGCTTGGGTGGGACTGAAATAGGAGAGCAGTTCTTC
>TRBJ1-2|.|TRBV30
CAWSGGLNDGYTF
TGTGCCTGGAGCGGAGGTCTAAATGATGGCTACACCTTC
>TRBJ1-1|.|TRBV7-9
CASSLVAVNTEAFF
TGTGCCAGCAGCTTAGTGGCGGTGAACACTGAAGCTTTCTTT
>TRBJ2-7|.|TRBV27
CASSRTTTGGTYEQYF
TGTGCCAGCAGCCGCACCACGACAGGAGGTACCTACGAGCAGTACTTC
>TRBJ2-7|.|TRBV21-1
CASTIDLDAGRNYEQYF
TGTGCCAGCACCATCGATTTAGACGCGGGCCGCAACTACGAGCAGTACTTC
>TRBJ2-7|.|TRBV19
CASSGAGPYEQYF
TGTGCCAGTAGTGGGGCAGGTCCCTACGAGCAGTACTTC
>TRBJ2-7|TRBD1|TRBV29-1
CSVAGTGGNYEQYF
TGCAGCGTTGCCGGGACAGGAGGAAACTACGAGCAGTACTTC